Each of the 2 T cell receptor beta chains below was sequenced from the same sample in a study of radiation and T cells in renal cell carcinoma. Sequencing used immunoSEQ multiplex PCR; TCRdb keeps in-frame clones, though not all of them. This sample has about 140,000 clones, with 75% to 90% found just once. Stated time point: blood 4 weeks post-SBRT, at nephrectomy. Treatment defined: 15 Gy SBRT to primary tumor, nephrectomy 4 weeks later. This specimen was blood, taken from a patient whose treatment included radiotherapy and nephrectomy. The receptors stem from a woman aged 45-65 years with renal cell carcinoma.

The chain combines TRBV6-1 with TRBJ1-1; D unresolved. Germline loops: CDR1 MNHNS, CDR2 SASEGT. Trimming removed 4 bases at V and 1 base at J, with 16 bases between. The CDR3 consists of 16 residues. The CDR3 region is CASSAEGREGNTEAFF. CDR3 in DNA: TGTGCCAGCAGTGCAGAAGGGAGGGAGGGGAACACTGAAGCTTTCTTT.

This chain links TRBV4-3 with TRBJ1-3, with 8 positions matching TRBD1. The germline V gene encodes CDR1 LGHNA and CDR2 YSLEER. This CDR3 spans 15 amino acids. Losses at the gene ends were 4 bases for V and 3 bases for J; bases not matched to a gene: 5. CDR3: CASSPYRGFGNTIYF. Here the CDR3 DNA reads TGCGCCAGCAGCCCTTACAGGGGGTTTGGAAACACCATATATTTT.